Listed below are T cell receptor beta chains from one sample, sequenced in a study of shared clonotypes between healthy human individuals. Here immunoSEQ multiplex PCR was the method, and the copy in TCRdb shows in-frame clones only, minus some. The sample has about 1.5 million clones, 95% to 99% seen once. Sequencing used naive CD4+ T cells sorted from blood. These TCRs come from a young man in good health. Each CDR3 is given with its conserved first and last residue. The D gene is left open where the match is weak. A clone size is listed for some rows: how often the clone was seen (once, few, many), or a class if it is expanded.

>TRBD1|TRBV7-6|TRBJ2-7|NA
CASSSTGALGEQYF
TGTGCCAGCAGCTCTACAGGGGCTCTAGGCGAGCAGTACTTC
>TRBD2|TRBV7-6|TRBJ2-7|NA
CASSATSGAEYEQYF
TGTGCCAGCAGCGCCACTAGCGGGGCAGAGTACGAGCAGTACTTC
>TRBD2|TRBV5-1|TRBJ2-1|NA
CASSLASREGPYNEQFF
TGCGCCAGCAGCTTGGCGTCGCGGGAGGGTCCCTACAATGAGCAGTTCTTC
>NA|TRBV7-9|TRBJ1-1|NA
CASSLKRGAGLTEAFF
TGTGCCAGCAGCCTTAAAAGGGGTGCGGGACTCACTGAAGCTTTCTTT
>NA|TRBV14|TRBJ1-5|NA
CASSRTGSDQPQHF
TGTGCCAGCAGCAGAACGGGTTCCGATCAGCCCCAGCATTTT
>TRBD2|TRBV6-1|TRBJ2-7|NA
CASSEASGRGEQYF
TGTGCCAGCAGTGAGGCTAGCGGGAGGGGAGAGCAGTACTTC
>NA|TRBV5-4|TRBJ2-2|NA
CASSRGPSDANTGELFF
TGTGCCAGCAGCCGTGGCCCTAGCGACGCGAACACCGGGGAGCTGTTTTTT
>NA|TRBV18|TRBJ1-1|once
CASSRDKPEAFF
TGTGCCAGCTCACGCGACAAACCTGAAGCTTTCTTT
>NA|TRBV18|TRBJ2-7|NA
CASSPPGRSTEQYF
TGTGCCAGCTCCCCCCCGGGGAGGAGTACCGAGCAGTACTTC
>NA|TRBV15|TRBJ2-7|NA
CATSRVAFSSYEQYF
TGTGCCACCAGCAGAGTAGCGTTTAGCTCCTACGAGCAGTACTTC
>NA|TRBV29-1|TRBJ2-4|NA
CSVVLAKNIQYF
TGCAGCGTTGTACTAGCCAAAAACATTCAGTACTTC
>TRBD2|TRBV5-1|TRBJ2-7|NA
CASSSTSGNYEQYF
TGCGCCAGCAGCTCGACTAGCGGTAACTACGAGCAGTACTTC
>TRBD2|TRBV28|TRBJ2-7|once
CASGLPSGAHYEQYF
TGTGCCAGCGGACTCCCTAGCGGGGCCCACTACGAGCAGTACTTC
>TRBD1|TRBV30|TRBJ2-1|NA
CAWRRTGGYNEQFF
TGTGCCTGGCGACGGACAGGGGGCTACAATGAGCAGTTCTTC
>NA|TRBV9|TRBJ1-5|NA
CASSLGQFQPQHF
TGTGCCAGCAGCTTAGGACAGTTTCAGCCCCAGCATTTT
>NA|TRBV19|TRBJ2-1|NA
CASSTKRNNEQFF
TGTGCCAGTAGTACCAAGCGAAACAATGAGCAGTTCTTC
>NA|TRBV5-6|TRBJ2-3|NA
CASSLMGGADTDTQYF
TGTGCCAGCAGCTTAATGGGCGGGGCAGACACAGATACGCAGTATTTT
>TRBD1|TRBV28|TRBJ1-2|NA
CASSLAKGQGYGYTF
TGTGCCAGCAGCCTCGCAAAGGGACAGGGATATGGCTACACCTTC
>NA|TRBV5-1|TRBJ2-3|once
CASSLGPIRGDTQYF
TGCGCCAGCAGCTTGGGACCCATACGGGGAGATACGCAGTATTTT
>NA|TRBV28|TRBJ2-1|NA
CASSLVVLDGSSNEQFF
TGTGCCAGCAGTTTGGTCGTTCTAGACGGCTCTTCGAATGAGCAGTTCTTC
>NA|TRBV18|TRBJ2-5|NA
CASSPSSPNQETQYF
TGTGCCAGCTCACCTAGCTCACCCAATCAAGAGACCCAGTACTTC
>NA|TRBV28|TRBJ2-5|NA
CASRTTLQETQYF
TGTGCCAGCAGAACGACCCTCCAAGAGACCCAGTACTTC
>TRBD1|TRBV5-1|TRBJ1-2|NA
CASSLEGDRANYGYTF
TGCGCCAGCAGCTTGGAGGGGGACAGGGCAAACTATGGCTACACCTTC
>TRBD2|TRBV7-3|TRBJ2-3|NA
CASSLAGGPPTDTQYF
TGTGCCAGCAGCTTAGCGGGAGGGCCCCCGACAGATACGCAGTATTTT
>TRBD1|TRBV18|TRBJ2-5|NA
CASSPRGGGETQYF
TGTGCCAGCTCACCTCGAGGGGGCGGGGAGACCCAGTACTTC
>TRBD1|TRBV5-1|TRBJ1-1|NA
CASSLDRGTTEAFF
TGCGCCAGCAGCTTGGACAGGGGTACCACTGAAGCTTTCTTT
>NA|TRBV6-5|TRBJ2-1|NA
CASRLSWLNEQFF
TGTGCCAGCAGGCTTAGTTGGTTGAATGAGCAGTTCTTC
>TRBD2|TRBV9|TRBJ2-1|NA
CASSLAGVHYNEQFF
TGTGCCAGCAGCCTAGCGGGAGTACACTACAATGAGCAGTTCTTC
>NA|TRBV5-1|TRBJ2-2|NA
CASSLDVAGNTGELFF
TGCGCCAGCAGCTTGGACGTGGCCGGGAACACCGGGGAGCTGTTTTTT
>TRBD2|TRBV5-1|TRBJ2-7|NA
CASSSEGLAGYEQYF
TGCGCCAGCAGCTCGGAAGGGCTAGCGGGGTACGAGCAGTACTTC
>NA|TRBV27|TRBJ2-1|NA
CASSLILSAYNEQFF
TGTGCCAGCAGTTTGATTCTTAGCGCCTACAATGAGCAGTTCTTC
>NA|TRBV29-1|TRBJ2-4|NA
CSVGGQTLAKNIQYF
TGCAGCGTTGGAGGTCAGACCTTAGCCAAAAACATTCAGTACTTC
>NA|TRBV18|TRBJ2-7|NA
CASSPRSGAFSHEQYF
TGTGCCAGCTCACCACGGTCAGGGGCCTTCTCGCACGAGCAGTACTTC
>NA|TRBV12-5|TRBJ2-5|once
CASGFGGHLGETQYF
TGTGCTAGTGGTTTCGGGGGCCACCTGGGAGAGACCCAGTACTTC
>TRBD1|TRBV27|TRBJ2-7|once
CASRVYSGQKYEQYF
TGTGCCAGCAGGGTGTACTCGGGACAGAAATACGAGCAGTACTTC
>TRBD1|TRBV9|TRBJ1-2|NA
CASSVETGWRGYTF
TGTGCCAGCAGCGTAGAGACAGGGTGGCGTGGCTACACCTTC
>NA|TRBV2|TRBJ2-3|NA
CASSPTGILSTDTQYF
TGTGCCAGCAGCCCTACAGGGATCCTTAGCACAGATACGCAGTATTTT
>NA|TRBV5-4|TRBJ1-2|NA
CASSSRTRGIYGYTF
TGTGCCAGCAGCTCAAGGACGAGGGGGATTTATGGCTACACCTTC
>NA|TRBV5-6|TRBJ2-5|NA
CASSLEGQETQYF
TGTGCCAGCAGCTTGGAGGGGCAAGAGACCCAGTACTTC
>NA|TRBV18|TRBJ2-2|NA
CASSPAFTTNTGELFF
TGTGCCAGCTCACCCGCGTTTACCACCAACACCGGGGAGCTGTTTTTT
>NA|TRBV7-8|TRBJ2-1|NA
CASSRNLRGLYNEQFF
TGTGCCAGCAGCCGGAACCTAAGGGGCCTCTACAATGAGCAGTTCTTC
>NA|TRBV18|TRBJ2-2|NA
CASSPSGGRISVAGELFF
TGTGCCAGCTCACCATCCGGGGGGCGCATCTCGGTCGCCGGGGAGCTGTTTTTT
>NA|TRBV7-2|TRBJ2-2|NA
CASSPRASGELFF
TGTGCCAGCAGCCCACGGGCATCCGGGGAGCTGTTTTTT
>NA|TRBV6-4|TRBJ1-2|NA
CASSDLQGHGYTF
TGTGCCAGCAGTGACTTACAGGGTCATGGCTACACCTTC
>NA|TRBV5-4|TRBJ2-7|NA
CASSPRTETYEQYF
TGTGCCAGCAGCCCAAGGACGGAGACCTACGAGCAGTACTTC
>TRBD2|TRBV7-9|TRBJ2-7|NA
CASSLEGLAAPYEQYF
TGTGCCAGCAGCTTAGAAGGACTAGCGGCCCCCTACGAGCAGTACTTC
>TRBD1|TRBV28|TRBJ1-4|NA
CASSSRTGGANEKLFF
TGTGCCAGCAGTTCTCGGACAGGGGGCGCTAATGAAAAACTGTTTTTT
>NA|TRBV5-1|TRBJ2-3|NA
CASSLDRRTSTDTQYF
TGCGCCAGCAGCTTGGACAGGCGCACTAGCACAGATACGCAGTATTTT
>NA|TRBV6-6|TRBJ1-1|NA
CASSYLTAGSGSEAFF
TGTGCCAGCAGTTACCTTACCGCAGGCAGTGGCAGCGAAGCTTTCTTT
>NA|TRBV15|TRBJ1-5|NA
CATSRDRGLQHF
TGTGCCACCAGCAGAGATCGGGGGCTCCAGCATTTT
>NA|TRBV6-1|TRBJ2-3|NA
CASRGFTDTQYF
TGTGCCAGCCGGGGTTTCACAGATACGCAGTATTTT
>NA|TRBV28|TRBJ2-3|NA
CASTFDRSDTQYF
TGTGCCAGCACCTTCGACAGGTCCGATACGCAGTATTTT
>TRBD1|TRBV25-1|TRBJ2-7|NA
CASSELRTGGEDEQYF
TGTGCCAGCAGTGAATTGAGGACAGGGGGTGAAGACGAGCAGTACTTC
>TRBD1|TRBV27|TRBJ2-1|NA
CASSPDRGSYNEQFF
TGTGCCAGCAGTCCCGACAGGGGGTCCTACAATGAGCAGTTCTTC
>NA|TRBV11-3|TRBJ2-2|NA
CASSLQGVTGELFF
TGTGCCAGCAGTCTTCAGGGAGTCACCGGGGAGCTGTTTTTT
>TRBD1|TRBV28|TRBJ1-1|once
CASSLFWTGRSGLEGLTFF
TGTGCCAGCAGTTTATTTTGGACAGGACGTTCTGGGTTGGAGGGTTTGACTTTCTTT
>TRBD1|TRBV6-5|TRBJ1-1|NA
CASSYSLDRGDTEAFF
TGTGCCAGCAGTTACTCGCTGGACAGGGGGGATACTGAAGCTTTCTTT